This T cell receptor beta chain was identified in a study of T-cell reconstitution after alpha-beta-depleted transplantation in children. The TCRbeta library incorporated unique molecular identifiers. TCRdb processed the PCR reads anew with MiXCR; each CDR3 protein has one entry. The sample holds about 97,000 distinct CDR3 sequences, 7.5% to 9% seen once. Per germline, CDR1 MNHEY and CDR2 SMNVEV (reference sequence). V was pared by 2 bases and J by 2 bases, with 15 bases between. The CDR3 spans 16 residues. This clonotype was seen more than once but under ten times. The source is a boy aged 2 to 10 with acute lymphoblastic leukemia, due to receive a stem cell transplant. This chain uses TRBV27 with TRBJ1-2; no definite D call. The starting material was PBMCs, obtained before TCRalphabeta/CD19-depleted stem cell transplant. The CDR3 loop reads CASSLTANRRNYGYTF. The CDR3 coding sequence is TGTGCCAGCAGTTTAACAGCCAACCGCCGAAACTATGGCTACACCTTC.